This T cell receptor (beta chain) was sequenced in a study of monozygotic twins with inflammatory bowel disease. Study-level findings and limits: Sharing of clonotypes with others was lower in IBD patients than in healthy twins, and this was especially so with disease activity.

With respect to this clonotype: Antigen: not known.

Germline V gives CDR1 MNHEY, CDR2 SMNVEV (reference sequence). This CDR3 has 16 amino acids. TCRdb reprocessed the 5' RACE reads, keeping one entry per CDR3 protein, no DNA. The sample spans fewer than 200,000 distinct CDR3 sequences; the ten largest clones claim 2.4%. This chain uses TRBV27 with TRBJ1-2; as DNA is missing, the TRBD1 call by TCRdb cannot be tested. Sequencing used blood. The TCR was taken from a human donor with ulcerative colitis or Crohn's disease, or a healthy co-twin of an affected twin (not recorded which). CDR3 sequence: CASSLSVSQGDYGYTF.